This T cell receptor (beta chain) appears in the sequencing data of a study of control samples from healthy donors and cancer patients. V shed 4 bases and J shed 3 bases, with 10 bases lying between them. The CDR3 extends over 13 amino acids. From germline, CDR1 is SEHNR and CDR2 FQNEAQ (reference sequence). Generated by immunoSEQ multiplex PCR, the TCRdb table keeps only in-frame clones and is missing some. The data show some 250,000 clones, around 80% seen once. The TCR was taken from a woman aged 60-70 years with lung cancer. Specimen: PBMCs. This rearrangement joins TRBV7-9 to TRBJ2-7, with D perhaps TRBD1 (6 bases). CDR3 nucleotides: TGTGCCAGCAGCTCCGGGACATTCTACGAGCAGTACTTC. It translates to CASSSGTFYEQYF.